The table lists the clone carrying this T cell receptor beta chain with many counts. Its antigen is unknown. The germline V gene has CDR1 SGHRS and CDR2 YFSETQ. Trimming removed 4 bases at V and 5 bases at J, with 12 bases between. The CDR3 has 14 residues. This sample stems from a study of Graves' ophthalmopathy and Graves' hyperthyroidism. Turning to the study itself: Untreated patients at initial diagnosis provided peripheral blood. Overall study results and limits: Blood also held most thyroid clonotypes expanded above 0.001 frequency.

RNA transcripts were the template, and TCR beta CDR3 regions were amplified from them. In the first round, RT-PCR was carried out with HTBI primers, and a multiplex PCR formed the second round. TCRdb reprocessed the multiplex PCR reads with MiXCR, giving one entry per CDR3 protein. Here the sample spans 600,000 to 650,000 distinct CDR3 sequences, about 20% being singletons. Sequencing was performed on peripheral blood. The clonotype was recovered from a woman between 18 and 30 years old with stable Graves' hyperthyroidism. Some clones in this sample may be carry-over from other donors' samples. The chain employs TRBV5-1 and TRBJ1-4, with a possible D match to TRBD1 (5 bases). In nucleotides, the CDR3 is TGCGCCAGCAGCACCGGGACGGGGAATGAAAAACTGTTTTTT. Amino acids: CASSTGTGNEKLFF.